This section outlines one T cell receptor (beta chain) sequence together with its context. Its antigen is currently unknown. With 60 Vbeta and 13 Jbeta primers, the PCR was carried out. Original data processing: Approximately 9.9 million of 70 million to 80 million unique TCR beta chains were shared, per a later count. TCRdb keeps only in-frame clones here, not all; method: immunoSEQ multiplex PCR. V, J and clone size reflect that table, while D and trimming were determined from the DNA. The sample gives 98,000 or so clones, under 80% of which show up once; roughly 2% is in the top ten. This CDR3 is built from 17 residues. Germline loops: CDR1 KGHSH, CDR2 LQKENI. The trim removed 3 bases at V and 4 bases at J, leaving 10 bases unmatched. This sample was taken from a study of cytomegalovirus exposure and HLA in healthy donors. Overall study findings and caveats: Earlier results showed most TCR beta V segments being productive about 87% or about 30% of the time. HLA alleles showed associations with about 15,000 TCR beta sequences in a later analysis, at a 0.05 false discovery rate. In a later analysis, a genetic analysis reported fewer productive-TCR N-insertions in an Asian-associated ancestry cluster than the cohort average.

Sequencing was carried out using PBMCs. This clonotype originated in a man in his forties or fifties in good health and CMV-seronegative. The chain joins TRBV18 to TRBJ2-2; 8 nucleotides match TRBD1. Here the CDR3 reads CASSPSEPGQVTGELFF. The CDR3 coding sequence is TGTGCCAGCTCACCGAGCGAACCGGGACAGGTCACCGGGGAGCTGTTTTTT. Using reference TRBV18 and TRBJ2-2 for the parts outside the CDR3, the full variable domain is NAGVMQNPRHLVRRRGQEARLRCSPMKGHSHVYWYRQLPEEGLKFMVYLQKENIIDESGMPKERFSAEFPKEGPSILRIQQVVRGDSAAYFCASSPSEPGQVTGELFFGEGSRLTVL.